This is a list of T cell receptor beta chains from one sample in a study of blood T cells in healthy people across ages. TCRdb called the 5' RACE reads again in MiXCR, with one record for every CDR3 protein. This sample has under 2,000,000 distinct CDR3 sequences, with just under 50% found just once. Sequenced sample: blood. Receptors originate from a woman aged 35 to 49 in good health. CDR3s include the opening cysteine and the closing phenylalanine or tryptophan. D genes are given only for firm matches. Expanded clones get a size class; other rows say once, few or many, or leave the size out.

TRBJ2-1	TRBV29-1	TRBD2	few	16	CSVEGTSGSSYNEQFF	TGCAGCGTTGAAGGAACTAGCGGCAGCTCCTACAATGAGCAGTTCTTC
TRBJ1-1	TRBV2	TRBD1	.	15	CASFIQGAANTEAFF	TGTGCCAGCTTCATACAGGGGGCGGCGAACACTGAAGCTTTCTTT
TRBJ2-3	TRBV12-3/TRBV12-4	.	.	14	CASSFGGQTDTQYF	TGTGCCAGCAGTTTCGGGGGGCAGACAGATACGCAGTATTTT
TRBJ2-7	TRBV24-1	.	.	13	CATSESDRAEQYF	TGTGCCACCAGTGAATCCGACCGGGCGGAGCAGTACTTC
TRBJ1-5	TRBV5-1	.	few	14	CASSREGSNQPQHF	TGTGCCAGCAGTAGAGAGGGCAGCAATCAGCCCCAGCATTTT
TRBJ1-6	TRBV7-9	.	few	18	CASSPSDLQGLGRSPLHF	TGTGCCAGCAGCCCCAGCGATCTACAGGGCCTTGGGCGTTCACCCCTCCACTTT
TRBJ2-3	TRBV5-1	.	once	16	CASSILRGGQADTQYF	TGCGCCAGCAGCATACTCCGGGGGGGACAGGCAGATACGCAGTATTTT
TRBJ1-2	TRBV29-1	.	once	10	CSVGDSGYTF	TGCAGCGTTGGCGACAGCGGCTACACCTTC
TRBJ1-2	TRBV24-1	.	once	12	CATSDPSYGYTF	TGTGCCACCAGTGATCCGAGCTATGGCTACACCTTC
TRBJ2-7	TRBV10-3	.	.	15	CAISGGQSAYNEQYF	TGTGCCATCAGTGGGGGACAATCCGCCTACAATGAGCAGTACTTC
TRBJ2-1	TRBV9	.	once	12	CASSVDANEQFF	TGTGCCAGCAGCGTAGACGCCAATGAGCAGTTCTTC
TRBJ2-4	TRBV10-3	.	.	17	CAISDRAGQTAKNIQYF	TGTGCCATCAGTGACAGAGCTGGACAGACGGCCAAAAACATTCAGTACTTC
TRBJ2-7	TRBV14	.	.	15	CASSLGTGARYEQYF	TGTGCCAGCAGCTTGGGTACGGGGGCCCGCTACGAGCAGTACTTC
TRBJ2-1	TRBV3-1	.	.	16	CASSQETGSSYNEQFF	TGTGCCAGCAGCCAAGAAACAGGCAGCTCCTACAATGAGCAGTTCTTC
TRBJ2-7	TRBV6-5	.	few	17	CASSYSSSGTSYNEQYF	TGTGCCAGCAGTTACTCGTCTTCAGGGACCTCCTACAATGAGCAGTACTTC
TRBJ1-2	TRBV20-1	.	.	13	CSASISPGAGYTF	TGCAGTGCCTCTATTTCCCCGGGCGCGGGCTACACCTTC
TRBJ2-3	TRBV4-3	TRBD2	.	17	CASSPSPSGGTTDTQYF	TGCGCCAGCAGCCCGTCCCCTAGCGGGGGGACCACAGATACGCAGTATTTT
TRBJ2-3	TRBV9	.	.	14	CASSVGRLPDTQYF	TGTGCCAGCAGCGTAGGAAGACTACCAGATACGCAGTATTTT
TRBJ2-5	TRBV7-2	.	once	12	CASSLDGYERYF	TGTGCCAGCAGCTTAGACGGCTACGAGCGGTACTTC
TRBJ2-5	TRBV5-1	.	.	15	CASSLGQGGAETQYF	TGCGCCAGCAGCTTGGGTCAGGGCGGCGCAGAGACCCAGTACTTC
TRBJ2-7	TRBV5-1	TRBD1	many	14	CASSLTGVGYEQYF	TGCGCCAGCAGCCTCACAGGGGTTGGATATGAGCAGTACTTC
TRBJ2-3	TRBV7-2	TRBD1	few	16	CASSLAGTGLRDTQYF	TGTGCCAGCAGCTTAGCAGGGACAGGGCTAAGGGATACGCAGTATTTT
TRBJ2-1	TRBV5-1	TRBD2	once	15	CASRAGVLGLNEQFF	TGCGCCAGCAGGGCGGGGGTCCTGGGTCTAAATGAGCAGTTCTTC
TRBJ2-3	TRBV20-1	.	few	12	CSARGAGDTQYF	TGCAGTGCTAGAGGGGCGGGAGATACGCAGTATTTT
TRBJ1-2	TRBV10-3	.	.	13	CAISERTDYGYTF	TGTGCCATCAGTGAGCGCACAGACTATGGCTACACCTTC
TRBJ1-6	TRBV11-3	.	.	14	CAGSQQGYNSPLHF	TGTGCCGGCAGCCAACAAGGTTATAATTCACCCCTCCACTTT
TRBJ1-1	TRBV11-1	TRBD1	.	16	CASSSYRDRGNTEAFF	TGTGCCAGCAGCTCTTACCGGGACAGGGGGAACACTGAAGCTTTCTTT
TRBJ2-7	TRBV20-1	.	.	10	CSAAYFEQYF	TGCAGTGCCGCCTACTTCGAGCAGTACTTC
TRBJ2-3	TRBV20-1	.	few	13	CSASLLVSDTQYF	TGCAGTGCTAGTTTACTAGTATCAGATACGCAGTATTTT
TRBJ2-5	TRBV7-3	.	once	15	CASSITGTPQETQYF	TGTGCCAGCAGCATTACCGGGACACCCCAAGAGACCCAGTACTTC
TRBJ2-3	TRBV5-1	.	.	15	CASSLDTISTDTQYF	TGCGCCAGCAGCTTGGACACCATCAGCACAGATACGCAGTATTTT
TRBJ2-5	TRBV6-5	TRBD1	once	14	CASTLDGSGGTQYF	TGTGCCAGCACCCTGGACGGGTCAGGGGGGACCCAGTACTTC
TRBJ2-1	TRBV10-3	TRBD2	few	14	CAISTGGAYNEQFF	TGTGCCATCTCCACCGGGGGGGCCTACAATGAGCAGTTCTTT
TRBJ1-5	TRBV3-1	.	few	13	CASSVTDSQPQHF	TGTGCCAGCAGCGTTACGGACAGCCAGCCCCAGCATTTT
TRBJ2-1	TRBV3-1	.	.	14	CASSLTGRANEQFF	TGTGCCAGCAGCCTGACCGGACGAGCTAATGAGCAGTTCTTC
TRBJ1-2	TRBV24-1	.	.	14	CATSVSTASYGYTF	TGTGCCACCAGTGTTTCGACAGCATCCTATGGCTACACCTTC
TRBJ2-7	TRBV7-2	TRBD2	.	15	CASSLAHRTRCEQYF	TGTGCCAGCAGCTTAGCGCACCGGACTAGATGCGAGCAGTACTTC
TRBJ1-1	TRBV9	.	.	13	CASSVEGYPEAFF	TGTGCCAGCAGCGTAGAGGGGTATCCTGAAGCTTTCTTT
TRBJ2-4	TRBV7-9	TRBD1	few	16	CASSSGQGLTKNIQYF	TGTGCCAGCAGCTCCGGACAGGGGCTAACCAAAAACATTCAGTACTTC
TRBJ2-7	TRBV25-1	TRBD2	.	14	CASSEPGGGYEQYF	TGTGCCAGCAGTGAACCGGGGGGTGGCTACGAGCAGTACTTC
TRBJ2-7	TRBV28	TRBD2	few	14	CASAGGGVVYEQYF	TGTGCCAGCGCCGGCGGGGGGGTCGTCTACGAGCAGTACTTC
TRBJ2-1	TRBV9	.	.	15	CASSARVASYNKQFF	TGTGCCAGCAGCGCCCGGGTAGCGTCATACAATAAGCAGTTCTTC
TRBJ2-1	TRBV9	.	.	15	CASSEGVGSYNEQFF	TGTGCCAGCAGCGAGGGGGTCGGGTCCTACAATGAGCAGTTCTTC
TRBJ1-2	TRBV9	.	many	11	CASSGGGGYTF	TGTGCCAGCAGTGGGGGAGGTGGCTACACCTTC
TRBJ1-2	TRBV12-3/TRBV12-4	.	few	11	CASFDGYGYTF	TGTGCCAGCTTCGATGGCTATGGCTACACCTTC
TRBJ2-1	TRBV9	TRBD2	.	18	CASSLRPGLAGGRNEQFF	TGTGCCAGCAGCCTCCGACCGGGACTAGCGGGGGGGCGAAATGAGCAGTTCTTC
TRBJ2-1	TRBV20-1	TRBD2	few	15	CSATKISGGDNEQFF	TGCAGTGCCACCAAAATTAGCGGGGGGGACAATGAGCAGTTCTTC
TRBJ1-2	TRBV27	TRBD1	.	14	CASSFDRGRYGYTF	TGTGCCAGCAGTTTCGACAGGGGGAGGTATGGCTACACCTTC
TRBJ2-1	TRBV6-6	TRBD2	once	15	CASRPRGGKDNEQFF	TGTGCCAGCAGACCGCGGGGGGGTAAGGATAATGAGCAGTTCTTC
TRBJ2-3	TRBV20-1	.	few	16	CSARIIGMGSGDTQYF	TGCAGTGCTAGAATTATCGGGATGGGGTCCGGAGATACGCAGTATTTT
TRBJ2-2	TRBV9	.	.	13	CASSAGLTGELFF	TGTGCCAGCAGCGCGGGCCTTACCGGGGAGCTGTTTTTT
TRBJ2-4	TRBV20-1	.	.	14	CSAQNDLAKNIQYF	TGCAGTGCCCAGAATGATCTAGCCAAAAACATTCAGTACTTC
TRBJ2-7	TRBV20-1	.	.	14	CSARDTGDSYEQYF	TGCAGTGCTAGAGATACAGGAGACTCCTACGAGCAGTACTTC
TRBJ2-3	TRBV6-5	.	.	16	CASSSWQGVFTDTQYF	TGTGCCAGCAGTTCGTGGCAGGGAGTTTTCACAGATACGCAGTATTTT
TRBJ2-1	TRBV20-1	.	.	14	CSARGRQAGNEQFF	TGCAGTGCTAGAGGAAGACAGGCCGGGAATGAGCAGTTCTTC